The clone carrying this T cell receptor (beta chain) has at least ten counts. The target antigen is unknown. This sample is drawn from a study of molecular identifiers for immune sequencing clone quantification. Study outcomes and limitations: Spiked-in Jurkat TCR RNA corresponding to one cell was reported as detectable against approximately 1 million naive cells. Under 1% of molecules in naive cells, but over 98% of effector molecules, belonged to clones above 20 RNA copies.

V lost 5 bases to trimming and J lost 1 base, with 12 bases between them. Germline V lookup: CDR1 LNHDA, CDR2 SQIVND (reference sequence). The CDR3 runs 15 residues. The CD8+CD4-CCR7+CD45RA+ phenotype defined the sorted naive CD8 T cells. With listed TCR primers and previously described methods, bulk TCR libraries were prepared. TCRdb re-analysed the PCR reads in MiXCR, keeping a single row per CDR3 protein. Of about half a million distinct CDR3 sequences listed, about a fifth are singletons. This TCR was recovered from a human donor in good health. Some libraries in this study had Jurkat cell RNA spiked in. The chain has TRBV19 and TRBJ1-5, with D tentatively TRBD1 (5 bases). The sequenced sample was naive CD8+ T cells from blood, with Jurkat cell RNA spiked in. Subset indicated: FACS-sorted CD8+CD4-CCR7+CD45RA+ naive T cells. The CDR3 DNA sequence: TGTGCCAGTAGTGGGGGGGGTAGGAGCAATCAGCCCCAGCATTTT. This codes for CASSGGGRSNQPQHF.